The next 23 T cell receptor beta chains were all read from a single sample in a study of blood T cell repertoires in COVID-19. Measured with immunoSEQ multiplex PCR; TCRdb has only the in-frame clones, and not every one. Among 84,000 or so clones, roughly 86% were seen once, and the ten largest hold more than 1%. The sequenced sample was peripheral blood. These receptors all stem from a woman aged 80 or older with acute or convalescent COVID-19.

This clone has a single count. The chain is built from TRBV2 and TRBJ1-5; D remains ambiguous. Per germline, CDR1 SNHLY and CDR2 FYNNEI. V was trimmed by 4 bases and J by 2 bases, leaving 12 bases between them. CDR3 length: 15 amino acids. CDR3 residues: CASSAQYSGNQPQHF. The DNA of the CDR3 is TGTGCCAGCAGTGCACAGTATAGTGGCAATCAGCCCCAGCATTTT.

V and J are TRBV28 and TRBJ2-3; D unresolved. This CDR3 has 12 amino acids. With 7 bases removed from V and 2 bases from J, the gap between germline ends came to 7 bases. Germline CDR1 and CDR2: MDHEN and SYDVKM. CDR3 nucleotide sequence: TGTGCCAGCACACGGGTCACAGATACGCAGTATTTT. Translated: CASTRVTDTQYF.

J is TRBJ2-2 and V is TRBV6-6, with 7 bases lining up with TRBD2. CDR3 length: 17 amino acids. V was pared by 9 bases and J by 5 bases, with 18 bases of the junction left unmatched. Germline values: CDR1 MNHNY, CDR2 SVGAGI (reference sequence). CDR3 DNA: TGTGCCAGTAGTCCTCCCTCGGGGGGAGGTCGGACCGGGGAGCTGTTTTTT. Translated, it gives CASSPPSGGGRTGELFF.

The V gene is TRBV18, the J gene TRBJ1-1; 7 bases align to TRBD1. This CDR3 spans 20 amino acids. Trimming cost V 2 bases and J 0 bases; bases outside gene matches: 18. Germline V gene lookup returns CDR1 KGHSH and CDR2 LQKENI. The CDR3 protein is CASSPKRQGRSVLMNTEAFF. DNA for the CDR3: TGTGCCAGCTCACCAAAACGACAGGGCAGGTCCGTCCTTATGAACACTGAAGCTTTCTTT.

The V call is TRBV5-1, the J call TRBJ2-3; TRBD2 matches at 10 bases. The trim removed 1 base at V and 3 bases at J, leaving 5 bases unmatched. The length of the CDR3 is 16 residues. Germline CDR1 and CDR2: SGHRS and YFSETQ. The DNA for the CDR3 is TGCGCCAGCAGCTTGTCTAGCGGGGGAGGTACAGATACGCAGTATTTT. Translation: CASSLSSGGGTDTQYF.

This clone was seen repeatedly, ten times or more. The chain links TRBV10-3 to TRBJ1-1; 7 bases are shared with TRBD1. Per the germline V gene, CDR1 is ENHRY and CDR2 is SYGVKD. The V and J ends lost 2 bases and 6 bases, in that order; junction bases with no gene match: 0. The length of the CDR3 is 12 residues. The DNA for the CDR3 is TGTGCCATCAGTGAGACAGGGGCTGAAGCTTTCTTT. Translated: CAISETGAEAFF.

The CDR3 sequence is CASSLTVLFGSMDGYTF. DNA for the CDR3: TGTGCCAGCAGCTTAACAGTTCTTTTTGGATCTATGGATGGCTACACCTTC. V usage is TRBV7-9 and J usage is TRBJ1-2; D ambiguous. The CDR3 is 17 amino acids. CDR1 is SEHNR, CDR2 FQNEAQ, per germline (reference sequence). V lost 2 bases to trimming and J lost 6 bases, with 22 bases between them. Supplemented by reference TRBV7-9 and TRBJ1-2, the full variable domain reads DTGVSQNPRHKITKRGQNVTFRCDPISEHNRLYWYRQTLGQGPEFLTYFQNEAQLEKSRLLSDRFSAERPKGSFSTLEIQRTEQGDSAMYLCASSLTVLFGSMDGYTFGSGTRLTVV.

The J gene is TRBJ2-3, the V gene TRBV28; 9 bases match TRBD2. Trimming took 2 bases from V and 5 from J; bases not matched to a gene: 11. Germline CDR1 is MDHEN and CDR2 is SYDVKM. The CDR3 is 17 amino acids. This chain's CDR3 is CASSLGAGSGRIDTQYF. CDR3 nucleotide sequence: TGTGCCAGCAGTTTAGGCGCTGGTAGCGGGAGAATAGATACGCAGTATTTT. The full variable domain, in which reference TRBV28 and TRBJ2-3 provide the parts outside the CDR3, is DVKVTQSSRYLVKRTGEKVFLECVQDMDHENMFWYRQDPGLGLRLIYFSYDVKMKEKGDIPEGYSVSREKKERFSLILESASTNQTSMYLCASSLGAGSGRIDTQYFGPGTRLTVL.

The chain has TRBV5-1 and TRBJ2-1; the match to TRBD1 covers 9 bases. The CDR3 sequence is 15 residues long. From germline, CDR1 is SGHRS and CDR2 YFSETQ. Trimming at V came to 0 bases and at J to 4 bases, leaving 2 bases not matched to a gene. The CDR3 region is CASSLAQGAYNEQFF. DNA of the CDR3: TGCGCCAGCAGCTTGGCACAGGGGGCGTACAATGAGCAGTTCTTC.

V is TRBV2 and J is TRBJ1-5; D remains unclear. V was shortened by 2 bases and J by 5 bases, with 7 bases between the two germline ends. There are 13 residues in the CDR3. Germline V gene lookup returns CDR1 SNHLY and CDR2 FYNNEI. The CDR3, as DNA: TGTGCCAGCAGTGAACACGGGGATCAGCCCCAGCATTTT. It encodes CASSEHGDQPQHF.

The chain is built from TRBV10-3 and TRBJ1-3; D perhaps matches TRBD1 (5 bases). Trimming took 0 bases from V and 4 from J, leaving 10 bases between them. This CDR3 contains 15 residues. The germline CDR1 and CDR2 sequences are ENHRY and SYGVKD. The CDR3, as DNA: TGTGCCATCAGTGAGTCGATGGGGCAGGGAAACACCATATATTTT. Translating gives CAISESMGQGNTIYF.

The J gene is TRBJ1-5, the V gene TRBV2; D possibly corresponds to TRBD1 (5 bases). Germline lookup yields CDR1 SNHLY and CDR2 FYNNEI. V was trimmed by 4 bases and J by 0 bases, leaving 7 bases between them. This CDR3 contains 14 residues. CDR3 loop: CASSGGVSNQPQHF. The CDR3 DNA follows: TGTGCCAGCAGTGGGGGGGTTAGCAATCAGCCCCAGCATTTT. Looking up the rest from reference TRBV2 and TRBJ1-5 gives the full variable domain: EPEVTQTPSHQVTQMGQEVILRCVPISNHLYFYWYRQILGQKVEFLVSFYNNEISEKSEIFDDQFSVERPDGSNFTLKIRSTKLEDSAMYFCASSGGVSNQPQHFGDGTRLSIL.

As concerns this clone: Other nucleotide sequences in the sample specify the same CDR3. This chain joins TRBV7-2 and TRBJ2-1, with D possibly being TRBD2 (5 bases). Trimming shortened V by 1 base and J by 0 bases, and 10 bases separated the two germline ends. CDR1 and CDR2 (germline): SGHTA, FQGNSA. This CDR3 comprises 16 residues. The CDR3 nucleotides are TGTGCCAGCAGCTTAGGCGGGTCTCCCTCCTACAATGAGCAGTTCTTC. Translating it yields CASSLGGSPSYNEQFF.

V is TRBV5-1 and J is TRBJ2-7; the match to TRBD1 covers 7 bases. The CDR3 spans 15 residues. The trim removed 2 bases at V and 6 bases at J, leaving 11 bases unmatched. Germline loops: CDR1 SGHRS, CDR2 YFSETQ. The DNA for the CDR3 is TGCGCCAGCAGCTTTCAGGGGGAAATTACGGGCGAGCAGTACTTC. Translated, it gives CASSFQGEITGEQYF.

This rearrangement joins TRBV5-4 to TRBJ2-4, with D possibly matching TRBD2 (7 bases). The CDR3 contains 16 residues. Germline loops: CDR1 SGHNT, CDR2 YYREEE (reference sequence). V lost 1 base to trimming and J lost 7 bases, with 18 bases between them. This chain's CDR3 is CASSLPSGGGSNIQYF. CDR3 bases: TGTGCCAGCAGCTTGCCTAGCGGAGGGGGGTCGAACATTCAGTACTTC.

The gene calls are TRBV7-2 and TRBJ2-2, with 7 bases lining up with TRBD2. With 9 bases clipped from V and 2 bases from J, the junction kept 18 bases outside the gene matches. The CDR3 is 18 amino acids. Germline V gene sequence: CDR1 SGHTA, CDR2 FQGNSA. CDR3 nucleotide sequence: TGTGCCAGGGAGGGGAAGTGGGGAGGGATAATTAACACCGGGGAGCTGTTTTTT. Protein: CAREGKWGGIINTGELFF.

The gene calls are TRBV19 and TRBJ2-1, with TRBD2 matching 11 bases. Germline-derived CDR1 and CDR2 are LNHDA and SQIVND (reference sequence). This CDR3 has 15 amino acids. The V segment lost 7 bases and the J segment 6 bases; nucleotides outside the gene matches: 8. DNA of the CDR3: TGTGCCAGTACCACTAGCGGGAGCTACATCAATGAGCAGTTCTTC. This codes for CASTTSGSYINEQFF. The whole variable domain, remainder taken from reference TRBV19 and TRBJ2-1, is DGGITQSPKYLFRKEGQNVTLSCEQNLNHDAMYWYRQDPGQGLRLIYYSQIVNDFQKGDIAEGYSVSREKKESFPLTVTSAQKNPTAFYLCASTTSGSYINEQFFGPGTRLTVL.

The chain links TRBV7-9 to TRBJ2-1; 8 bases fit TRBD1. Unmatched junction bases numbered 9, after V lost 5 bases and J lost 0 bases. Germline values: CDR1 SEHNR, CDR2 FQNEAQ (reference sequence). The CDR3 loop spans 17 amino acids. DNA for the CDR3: TGTGCCAGCAGCCCGACAGGGGCGATCGCCTCCTACAATGAGCAGTTCTTC. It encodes CASSPTGAIASYNEQFF.

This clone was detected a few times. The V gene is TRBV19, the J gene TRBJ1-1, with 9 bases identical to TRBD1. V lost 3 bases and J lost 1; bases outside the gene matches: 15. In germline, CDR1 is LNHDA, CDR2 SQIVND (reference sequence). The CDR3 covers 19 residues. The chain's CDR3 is CASSIRGGRGTGRNTEAFF. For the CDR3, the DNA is TGTGCCAGTAGTATTCGAGGGGGCAGGGGGACAGGGAGGAACACTGAAGCTTTCTTT.

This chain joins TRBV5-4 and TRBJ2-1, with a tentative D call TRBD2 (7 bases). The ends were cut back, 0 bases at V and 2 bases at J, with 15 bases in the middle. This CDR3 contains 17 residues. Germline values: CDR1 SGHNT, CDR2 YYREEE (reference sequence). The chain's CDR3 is CASSLVGGGQTYNEQFF. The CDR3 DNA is TGTGCCAGCAGCTTGGTCGGCGGGGGCCAAACCTACAATGAGCAGTTCTTC. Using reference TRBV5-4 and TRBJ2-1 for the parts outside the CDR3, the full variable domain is ETGVTQSPTHLIKTRGQQVTLRCSSQSGHNTVSWYQQALGQGPQFIFQYYREEENGRGNFPPRFSGLQFPNYSSELNVNALELDDSALYLCASSLVGGGQTYNEQFFGPGTRLTVL.

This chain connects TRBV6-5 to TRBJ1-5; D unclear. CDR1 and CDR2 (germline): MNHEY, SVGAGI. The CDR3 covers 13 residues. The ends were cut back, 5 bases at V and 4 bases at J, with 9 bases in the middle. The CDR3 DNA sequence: TGTGCCAGCAGTAGCCGAGTTAATCAGCCCCAGCATTTT. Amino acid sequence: CASSSRVNQPQHF.

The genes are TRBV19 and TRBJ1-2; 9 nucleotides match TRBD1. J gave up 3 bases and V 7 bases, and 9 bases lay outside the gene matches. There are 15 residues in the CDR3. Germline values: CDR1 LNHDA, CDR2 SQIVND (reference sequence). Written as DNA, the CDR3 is TGTGCCAGTAAGGAACAGGGGGCTGTTGACTATGGCTACACCTTC. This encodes CASKEQGAVDYGYTF.

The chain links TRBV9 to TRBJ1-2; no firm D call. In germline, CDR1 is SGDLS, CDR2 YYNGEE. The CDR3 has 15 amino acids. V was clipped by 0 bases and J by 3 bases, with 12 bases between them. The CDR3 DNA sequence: TGTGCCAGCAGCGTAGCTGCCCAGATCGACTATGGCTACACCTTC. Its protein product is CASSVAAQIDYGYTF. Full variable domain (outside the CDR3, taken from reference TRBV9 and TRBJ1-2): DSGVTQTPKHLITATGQRVTLRCSPRSGDLSVYWYQQSLDQGLQFLIQYYNGEERAKGNILERFSAQQFPDLHSELNLSSLELGDSALYFCASSVAAQIDYGYTFGSGTRLTVV.